Here is one TCR beta chain with its context. Its specificity is not known. Time point described: week 23, last vaccination. Alongside topical imiquimod, each dose of vaccine comprised 300 ug of mutant IDH1 20-mer peptide. The entry originates in a study of a mutant IDH1 vaccine in newly diagnosed glioma. Study-wide context: Patients received eight vaccinations in weeks 1, 3, 5, 7, 11, 15, 19, 23. Vaccine dosing followed radiotherapy by 4-6 weeks, or accompanied temozolomide cycles.

The data were produced by immunoSEQ multiplex PCR, yet TCRdb's version contains in-frame clones alone and is incomplete. The table records roughly 43,000 clones, 84% of them present only once. The germline gives CDR1 SEHNR, CDR2 FQNEAQ (reference sequence). The CDR3 spans 14 residues. V was trimmed by 3 bases and J by 5 bases, leaving 14 bases between them. V gene TRBV7-9 combines with J gene TRBJ2-7; D gene ambiguous. This TCR was sampled from a woman younger than 35 with glioma. Some clones in this sample may be carry-over from other donors' samples. Sequencing used PBMCs, obtained from a glioma patient whose treatment included an IDH1 peptide vaccine. The CDR3 nucleotides are TGTGCCAGCAGCTTGCAGGCTTGGCTACACGAGCAGTACTTC. Protein sequence: CASSLQAWLHEQYF.